This passage covers 18 T cell receptor beta chains from one sample sequenced in a study of T cell changes during pregnancy in multiple sclerosis. Produced via immunoSEQ multiplex PCR; TCRdb's table is partial and in-frame only. The table includes roughly 40,000 clones, 84% detected once. The input for sequencing was CD4+ T cells from peripheral blood mononuclear cells, taken before pregnancy. The receptor set was obtained from a female donor with multiple sclerosis, enrolled in a pregnancy study.

The chain combines TRBV19 with TRBJ2-7; unclear D gene. V gave up 2 bases and J gave up 4 bases, with 3 bases separating them. CDR3 length: 11 amino acids. Germline values: CDR1 LNHDA, CDR2 SQIVND (reference sequence). CDR3 residues: CASSIQYEQYF. The DNA of the CDR3 is TGTGCCAGTAGTATACAGTACGAGCAGTACTTC.

This clone was seen only once. The chain's CDR3 is CASSLAIPGSSGNTIYF. The CDR3 region has the DNA TGTGCCAGCAGCTTAGCGATTCCGGGAAGCTCTGGAAACACCATATATTTT. This chain uses TRBV7-9 with TRBJ1-3; D unresolved. The germline V and J ends were trimmed by 0 bases and 0 bases, with 12 bases remaining between them. In germline, CDR1 is SEHNR, CDR2 FQNEAQ (reference sequence). The CDR3 covers 17 residues.

This sequence joins TRBV7-9 and TRBJ1-2; D may be TRBD1 (6 bases). Trimming shortened V by 5 bases and J by 4 bases, and 14 bases separated the two germline ends. The CDR3 covers 14 residues. Germline CDR1 and CDR2: SEHNR and FQNEAQ (reference sequence). The CDR3 loop reads CASSLGAGAYGYTF. DNA of the CDR3: TGTGCCAGCAGCCTGGGGGCAGGAGCCTATGGCTACACCTTC.

The rearrangement uses TRBV25-1 and TRBJ2-1; 8 nucleotides line up with TRBD2. The CDR3 is 16 amino acids. Trimming took 3 bases from V and 2 from J; bases not matched to a gene: 6. Germline values: CDR1 MGHDK, CDR2 SYGVNS. CDR3 region: CASSEHRGGTYNEQFF. The CDR3 DNA sequence: TGTGCCAGCAGTGAGCACCGGGGGGGCACCTACAATGAGCAGTTCTTC. Supplemented by reference TRBV25-1 and TRBJ2-1, the full variable domain reads EADIYQTPRYLVIGTGKKITLECSQTMGHDKMYWYQQDPGMELHLIHYSYGVNSTEKGDLSSESTVSRIRTEHFPLTLESARPSHTSQYLCASSEHRGGTYNEQFFGPGTRLTVL.

The chain has TRBV7-6 and TRBJ2-7, with 9 bases lining up with TRBD1. Germline V CDR1 and CDR2: SGHVS, FNYEAQ. The CDR3 runs to 14 residues. The junction had 4 bases not matched to a gene; V was cut back by 2 bases and J by 5 bases. Here the CDR3 reads CASSLTGGNDEQYF. The CDR3 DNA is TGTGCCAGCAGCTTAACAGGGGGCAACGACGAGCAGTACTTC. Supplemented by reference TRBV7-6 and TRBJ2-7, the full variable domain reads GAGVSQSPRYKVTKRGQDVALRCDPISGHVSLYWYRQALGQGPEFLTYFNYEAQQDKSGLPNDRFSAERPEGSISTLTIQRTEQRDSAMYRCASSLTGGNDEQYFGPGTRLTVT.

V and J are TRBV9 and TRBJ2-5; D gene ambiguous. The CDR3 has 13 residues. The germline V and J ends were trimmed by 0 bases and 5 bases, with 8 bases remaining between them. The V gene's germline CDR1 is SGDLS and CDR2 YYNGEE. This CDR3 reads CASSVVHQETQYF. CDR3 sequence (DNA): TGTGCCAGCAGCGTAGTGCATCAGGAGACCCAGTACTTC.

The chain has TRBV5-1 and TRBJ2-1; 8 bases align to TRBD2. Germline CDR1 is SGHRS and CDR2 is YFSETQ. Trimming cost V 0 bases and J 2 bases; bases outside gene matches: 4. The CDR3 contains 16 residues. CDR3 nucleotides: TGCGCCAGCAGCTTGGGTCCTAGCGGGCCCTACAATGAGCAGTTCTTC. This encodes CASSLGPSGPYNEQFF.

The table lists this clone with a few counts. This sequence joins TRBV10-3 and TRBJ2-5; 10 bases are shared with TRBD1. The CDR3 runs 14 residues. Looked up from germline, CDR1 is ENHRY and CDR2 is SYGVKD. V lost 4 bases, J lost 3 bases, and 2 bases stayed unmatched. The CDR3 DNA reads TGTGCCATCAGTGTAGGGACAGGGGAAGAGACCCAGTACTTC. The encoded protein is CAISVGTGEETQYF.

This clone was found once. V usage is TRBV14 and J usage is TRBJ1-1, with 11 bases fitting TRBD1. Trimming took 2 bases from V and 6 from J; bases not matched to a gene: 5. The CDR3 totals 15 residues. Germline V gives CDR1 SGHDN, CDR2 FVKESK. Written as DNA, the CDR3 is TGTGCCAGCAGCCAATGGACAGGGGGCGCGTCTGAAGCTTTCTTT. It is translated as CASSQWTGGASEAFF.

This sequence joins TRBV13 and TRBJ2-1; TRBD2 aligns across 10 bases. The length of the CDR3 is 16 residues. The V gene's germline CDR1 is PRHDT and CDR2 FYEKMQ (reference sequence). Germline trimming cut 5 bases from V and 7 bases from J; bases unmatched to any gene: 11. CDR3 nucleotide sequence: TGTGCCAGCAGCCCGGAGAGCGGGGGGGCGGGAAATGAGCAGTTCTTC. It is translated as CASSPESGGAGNEQFF.

V is TRBV23-1 and J is TRBJ1-2, with 9 bases aligning to TRBD1. TRBV23-1 falls under the ORF class, with uncertain function. J was trimmed by 1 base and V by 4 bases; bases with no gene match: 10. The CDR3 has 17 amino acids. Written as DNA, the CDR3 is TGCGCCAGCAGTCCTCGGGACAGGGCCGGGGATAACTATGGCTACACCTTC. Its translation: CASSPRDRAGDNYGYTF.

This chain connects TRBV5-1 to TRBJ1-4; D might be TRBD1 (6 bases). This CDR3 is 15 amino acids long. V lost 1 base and J lost 2, with 9 bases in between. Germline V CDR1 and CDR2: SGHRS, YFSETQ. CDR3 nucleotides: TGCGCCAGCAGCTTGACAGGGACGACTAATGAAAAACTGTTTTTT. Encoded protein: CASSLTGTTNEKLFF. Complete variable domain (other parts from reference TRBV5-1 and TRBJ1-4): KAGVTQTPRYLIKTRGQQVTLSCSPISGHRSVSWYQQTPGQGLQFLFEYFSETQRNKGNFPGRFSGRQFSNSRSEMNVSTLELGDSALYLCASSLTGTTNEKLFFGSGTQLSVL.

The chain combines TRBV4-2 with TRBJ2-5, with D unresolved. V lost 1 base to trimming and J lost 2 bases, with 8 bases between them. Per the germline V gene, CDR1 is LGHNA and CDR2 is YNFKEQ. CDR3 size: 14 residues. The CDR3 nucleotides read TGTGCCAGCAGCCAAGGAATTACTCAAGAGACCCAGTACTTC. Protein sequence: CASSQGITQETQYF.

The chain is built from TRBV10-3 and TRBJ1-5, with 7 bases matching TRBD1. The CDR3 totals 13 residues. Losses at the gene ends were 6 bases for V and 7 bases for J; bases not matched to a gene: 6. CDR1 and CDR2 from the germline V gene are ENHRY and SYGVKD. In DNA, the CDR3 is TGTGCCATCAGAGGACAGGCTGACCAGCCCCAGCATTTT. Translated: CAIRGQADQPQHF.

The chain carries TRBV2 and TRBJ2-1, with unresolved D. Germline V CDR1 and CDR2: SNHLY, FYNNEI. The CDR3 runs 12 residues. The V gene lost 3 bases and the J gene lost 10 bases, with 10 bases spanning the gap. CDR3 amino acids: CASSDSGREQFF. CDR3 nucleotide sequence: TGTGCCAGCAGTGATTCAGGTCGAGAGCAGTTCTTC.

The DNA for the CDR3 is TGTGCCTGGGGGGGGGCCGGGACAGGGTATACCGGGGAGCTGTTTTTT. Translating gives CAWGGAGTGYTGELFF. The V and J genes are TRBV30 and TRBJ2-2, with 9 bases matching TRBD1. The V and J ends lost 5 bases and 5 bases, in that order; junction bases with no gene match: 12. CDR1 is GTSNPN and CDR2 is SVGIG in the germline V gene (reference sequence). This CDR3 region has 16 residues.

The J gene is TRBJ2-3, the V gene TRBV5-1; 13 bases align to TRBD2. The CDR3 is 16 residues long. Trimming took 2 bases from V and 1 from J; bases not matched to a gene: 1. The germline gives CDR1 SGHRS, CDR2 YFSETQ. This CDR3 reads CASSLGTSGGTDTQYF. The CDR3 DNA is TGCGCCAGCAGCTTAGGGACTAGCGGGGGCACAGATACGCAGTATTTT.

This rearrangement joins TRBV10-1 to TRBJ1-1; 8 nucleotides line up with TRBD1. The V gene's germline CDR1 is WNHNN and CDR2 SYGVQD (reference sequence). Unmatched junction bases numbered 7, after V lost 5 bases and J lost 5 bases. This CDR3 is built from 14 residues. CDR3 loop: CASSPQGARTEAFF. As DNA, the CDR3 is TGCGCCAGCAGTCCTCAGGGGGCGAGGACTGAAGCTTTCTTT.